This is a list of T cell receptor beta chains from one sample in a study of blood T cells in healthy people across ages. TCRdb re-called the 5' RACE reads with MiXCR, one entry per CDR3 protein. The top ten clones hold around 16% of a sample with 600,000 or so distinct CDR3 sequences, 25% to 30% of them seen once. Sequencing was carried out using blood. These receptors were obtained from a woman at least 80 years old in good health. CDR3s include the opening cysteine and the closing phenylalanine or tryptophan. Fields, in order: clone size, V gene, J gene, CDR3 protein. Clone size is not always given. Where it is, it says once, few, many or a class for expanded clones.

many	TRBV20-1	TRBJ2-7	CSAPSQTDYEQYF
many	TRBV20-1	TRBJ1-2	CSAVGQGVSHGYTF
many	TRBV7-2	TRBJ2-5	CASSVATGAQETQYF
.	TRBV5-1	TRBJ2-7	CASSRTLGRDEQYF
.	TRBV7-8	TRBJ2-5	CASSPGQTQQETQYF
few	TRBV20-1	TRBJ1-2	CSAPARGDGYTF
few	TRBV2	TRBJ2-3	CASSVAQGADTQYF
.	TRBV20-1	TRBJ2-5	CSAGGPADWETQYF
many	TRBV5-1	TRBJ2-5	CASNRESGETQYF
many	TRBV5-1	TRBJ2-7	CASRGLGVSYEQYF
few	TRBV20-1	TRBJ1-2	CSALPGPTTDGYTF
many	TRBV5-1	TRBJ2-3	CASSLEGGRTDTQYF
many	TRBV20-1	TRBJ1-6	CSSKGASSYNSPLHF
.	TRBV19	TRBJ2-1	CASILGQGTHNEQFF
many	TRBV29-1	TRBJ2-2	CSVVGTGGTGELFF
many	TRBV6-1	TRBJ1-5	CASKEGNTAYSNQPQHF
.	TRBV20-1	TRBJ2-2	CSARNGLELFF
.	TRBV20-1	TRBJ1-3	CSGAEGRRNTTYF
.	TRBV2	TRBJ1-1	CASSVGLSAFF
.	TRBV20-1	TRBJ2-4	CSARRTDSGEGIQYF
.	TRBV20-1	TRBJ2-3	CSARDARRDTQYF
.	TRBV6-4	TRBJ2-1	CASSPGEWNGQFF
many	TRBV6-6	TRBJ2-3	CASSWGGSSTDTQYF
many	TRBV5-5	TRBJ2-7	CASSLGGRSSYEQYF
.	TRBV18	.	CACSPTANPGRAEQYF
.	TRBV7-8	.	CASSYLGAYEQYF
many	TRBV9	TRBJ2-1	CASRGGNEQFF
many	TRBV7-2	TRBJ1-2	CASSGGPGSNYGYTF
.	TRBV3-1	TRBJ1-2	CASSTPGGNYGYTF
.	TRBV12-3/TRBV12-4	TRBJ2-5	CVSSLGTAMGLAGALKKTQYF
many	TRBV6-6	TRBJ2-1	CASSLSRNEQFF
.	TRBV6-5	TRBJ1-1	CASSSTAGRDLYNTEAFF
.	TRBV20-1	TRBJ2-5	CRASQIQETQYF
.	TRBV7-2	TRBJ2-7	CASSLVAGAPYF
few	TRBV5-6	TRBJ1-1	CASITQGYKGTEAFF
.	TRBV25-1	TRBJ2-7	CASSRAGTGAYEQYF
many	TRBV2	TRBJ2-7	CASREAPSSYEQYF
.	TRBV6-2/TRBV6-3	TRBJ1-2	CASRDTGYTF
many	TRBV11-2	TRBJ2-3	CASSYNTDTQYF
many	TRBV12-3/TRBV12-4	TRBJ2-1	CASSFRDEQFF
many	TRBV20-1	TRBJ2-1	CSATRTSGGRNNEQFF
.	TRBV7-9	TRBJ1-5	CASCLDDQPQHF
many	TRBV5-6	TRBJ2-3	CASSSRGFTDTQYF
few	TRBV5-4	TRBJ2-4	CASSSRDREDIQYF
many	TRBV4-3	TRBJ1-2	CASSQEWGRGGYTF
few	TRBV7-2	TRBJ1-1	CASRRTGTEAFF
once	TRBV9	TRBJ1-3	CASSADSRNTIYF
many	TRBV20-1	TRBJ2-5	CSARKTGTETQYF